These 14 T cell receptor beta chains originate from one sample sequenced in a study of OX40 agonist ivuxolimab in advanced cancers. The data were produced by immunoSEQ multiplex PCR, yet TCRdb's version contains in-frame clones alone and is incomplete. The sample has about 73,000 clones, around 90% seen once; the top ten hold approximately 9.3%. Sample: CD4+ or CD8+ T cells sorted from blood, taken in a trial of the OX40 agonist ivuxolimab. These receptor sequences come from an adult with an advanced solid tumor such as melanoma, head and neck, liver or kidney cancer.

The V call is TRBV6-6, the J call TRBJ2-2; D is unresolved. The V and J ends lost 8 bases and 5 bases respectively, with 6 bases between them. Germline values: CDR1 MNHNY, CDR2 SVGAGI (reference sequence). The CDR3 loop spans 11 amino acids. The CDR3 coding sequence is TGTGCCAGCGGCGAAACCGGGGAGCTGTTTTTT. Amino acids: CASGETGELFF.

The chain links TRBV9 to TRBJ1-6; 8 bases are shared with TRBD1. The CDR3 has 16 amino acids. Trimming removed 2 bases from V and 0 bases from J; junction bases left unmatched: 1. The germline gives CDR1 SGDLS, CDR2 YYNGEE. The CDR3 DNA follows: TGTGCCAGCAGCGTCGGACAGGGCTCCTATAATTCACCCCTCCACTTT. Translating gives CASSVGQGSYNSPLHF.

V is TRBV11-3 and J is TRBJ2-2, with 9 bases identical to TRBD1. The V segment lost 1 base and the J segment 6 bases; nucleotides outside the gene matches: 3. The CDR3 spans 15 residues. Per the germline V gene, CDR1 is SGHNT and CDR2 is YENEEA. The CDR3 bases are TGTGCCAGCAGCTTAGCGGACAGGGGACCCGGGGAGCTGTTTTTT. It yields the protein CASSLADRGPGELFF.

This clone was counted between two and nine times. The rearrangement uses TRBV2 and TRBJ1-1, with TRBD1 matching 9 bases. The V and J ends lost 11 bases and 3 bases, in that order; junction bases with no gene match: 7. Looked up from germline, CDR1 is SNHLY and CDR2 is FYNNEI. The CDR3 consists of 13 residues. The CDR3 reads CAPGDREDTEAFF. CDR3 coding DNA: TGTGCCCCAGGGGACAGGGAGGACACTGAAGCTTTCTTT.

The chain carries TRBV19 and TRBJ2-2; D is undetermined. This CDR3 contains 12 residues. V was clipped by 6 bases and J by 6 bases, with 8 bases between them. In germline, CDR1 is LNHDA, CDR2 SQIVND (reference sequence). The CDR3 here is CASSRWAGELFF. CDR3 DNA: TGTGCCAGTAGCCGCTGGGCCGGGGAGCTGTTTTTT.

The V call is TRBV4-2, the J call TRBJ1-4; no firm D call. This CDR3 is built from 14 residues. Germline V gene sequence: CDR1 LGHNA, CDR2 YNFKEQ. V lost 1 base to trimming and J lost 5 bases, with 8 bases between them. CDR3 protein: CASSQGGENEKLFF. Here the CDR3 DNA reads TGTGCCAGCAGCCAAGGCGGGGAGAATGAAAAACTGTTTTTT.

The rearrangement uses TRBV4-3 and TRBJ2-7; 7 nucleotides agree with TRBD1. CDR3 size: 15 residues. With V trimmed by 4 bases and J by 0 bases, 6 bases remained unmatched. Per germline, CDR1 LGHNA and CDR2 YSLEER. CDR3 nucleotides: TGCGCCAGCAGCCCGTCCACAGGGGTCTCCTACGAGCAGTACTTC. It codes for CASSPSTGVSYEQYF.

The CDR3 loop reads CARQDSYGYTF. The CDR3 DNA sequence: TGTGCCAGACAGGACAGCTATGGCTACACCTTC. This rearrangement joins TRBV2 to TRBJ1-2; TRBD1 is a possible D gene (6 bases). Trimming left V 9 bases short and J 4 bases short, with 9 bases between. CDR3 length equals 11 residues. CDR1 and CDR2 from the germline V gene are SNHLY and FYNNEI. Full variable domain (outside the CDR3, taken from reference TRBV2 and TRBJ1-2): EPEVTQTPSHQVTQMGQEVILRCVPISNHLYFYWYRQILGQKVEFLVSFYNNEISEKSEIFDDQFSVERPDGSNFTLKIRSTKLEDSAMYFCARQDSYGYTFGSGTRLTVV.

The chain is built from TRBV27 and TRBJ2-3; the match to TRBD2 covers 8 bases. CDR3 size: 17 residues. Unmatched junction bases numbered 8, after V lost 2 bases and J lost 1 base. Germline V gene sequence: CDR1 MNHEY, CDR2 SMNVEV (reference sequence). CDR3 DNA: TGTGCCAGCAGTTTACTTACGTCCGGGGGGGGCACAGATACGCAGTATTTT. It translates to CASSLLTSGGGTDTQYF.

The chain uses TRBV7-8 and TRBJ2-7; no clear D gene. The CDR3 totals 14 residues. Trimming stripped 1 base from V and 3 bases from J, with 10 bases between. Germline V CDR1 and CDR2: SGHVS, FQNEAQ. The CDR3 sequence is CASSLDRSLYEQYF. The DNA for the CDR3 is TGTGCCAGCAGCTTAGACCGGTCTCTCTACGAGCAGTACTTC.

J is TRBJ1-2 and V is TRBV13; TRBD1 matches at 11 bases. CDR1 PRHDT and CDR2 FYEKMQ come from the germline V gene (reference sequence). J lost 8 bases, V lost 2 bases, and 13 bases had no gene match. This CDR3 region has 17 residues. The CDR3 loop reads CASSLYWDGQGAEGYTF. CDR3 sequence (DNA): TGTGCCAGCAGCTTATATTGGGACGGACAGGGGGCTGAGGGCTACACCTTC.

The V call is TRBV5-1, the J call TRBJ2-1; no firm D call. Deletions cut 3 bases from V and 1 base from J, with 2 bases between. The germline V gene encodes CDR1 SGHRS and CDR2 YFSETQ. The CDR3 runs to 12 residues. The CDR3 bases are TGCGCCAGCAGCTGGTCCTACAATGAGCAGTTCTTC. Its protein product is CASSWSYNEQFF.

This rearrangement joins TRBV29-1 to TRBJ2-2; D is ambiguous. The germline V and J ends were trimmed by 2 bases and 6 bases, with 10 bases remaining between them. The germline gives CDR1 SQVTM, CDR2 ANQGSEA. The CDR3 has 13 amino acids. CDR3 sequence (DNA): TGCAGCGTTGAAATTAGGGTGGCCGGGGAGCTGTTTTTT. Encoded protein: CSVEIRVAGELFF.

The rearrangement joins TRBV5-1 to TRBJ2-3; 12 bases agree with TRBD2. Germline V gives CDR1 SGHRS, CDR2 YFSETQ. Unmatched junction bases numbered 9, after V lost 0 bases and J lost 4 bases. This CDR3 spans 18 amino acids. The CDR3 sequence is CASSLAGRTSGVPDTQYF. The DNA of the CDR3 is TGCGCCAGCAGCTTGGCTGGGAGGACTAGCGGGGTCCCAGATACGCAGTATTTT.